This T cell receptor beta chain comes out of a study of molecular identifiers for immune sequencing clone quantification. Notes on the study in general: In naive cells, under 1% of molecules belonged to clones above 20 RNA copies, against over 98% in effector cells.

This clonotype occurred many times. What it binds is not known. Previously published methods and listed TCR primers were used for the bulk TCR libraries. TCRdb analysed the PCR reads with MiXCR anew, one entry per CDR3 protein. Of about 640,000 distinct CDR3 sequences in the sample, 15% to 20% were seen once. Germline lookup yields CDR1 SGHTA and CDR2 FQGNSA. V was trimmed by 1 base and J by 1 base, leaving 13 bases between them. CDR3 size: 16 residues. The genes are TRBV7-2 and TRBJ2-5; a possible D gene is TRBD2 (6 bases). The sample taken for sequencing was naive CD8+ T cells from blood, with Jurkat cell RNA spiked in. The subset was: FACS-sorted CD8+CD4-CCR7+CD45RA+ naive T cells. The source is a human donor in good health. Some libraries in this study had Jurkat cell RNA spiked in. CDR3: CASSLVGLSPQETQYF. Written as DNA, the CDR3 is TGTGCCAGCAGCTTAGTGGGACTTTCCCCCCAAGAGACCCAGTACTTC.